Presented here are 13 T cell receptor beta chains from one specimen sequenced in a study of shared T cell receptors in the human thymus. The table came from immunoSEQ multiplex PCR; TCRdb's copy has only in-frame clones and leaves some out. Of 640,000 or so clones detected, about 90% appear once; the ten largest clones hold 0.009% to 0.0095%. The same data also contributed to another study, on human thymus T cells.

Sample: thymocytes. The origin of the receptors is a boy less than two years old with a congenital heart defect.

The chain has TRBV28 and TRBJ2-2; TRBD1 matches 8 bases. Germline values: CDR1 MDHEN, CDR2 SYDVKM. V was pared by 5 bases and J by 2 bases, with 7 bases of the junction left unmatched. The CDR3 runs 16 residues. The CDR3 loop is CASSTPTGENTGELFF. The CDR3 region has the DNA TGTGCCAGCAGTACCCCGACAGGGGAAAACACCGGGGAGCTGTTTTTT.

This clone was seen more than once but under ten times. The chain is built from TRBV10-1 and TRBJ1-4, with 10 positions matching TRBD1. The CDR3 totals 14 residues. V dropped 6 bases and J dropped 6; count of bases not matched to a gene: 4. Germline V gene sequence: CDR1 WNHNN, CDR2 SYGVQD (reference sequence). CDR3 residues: CASSQTGGDEKLFF. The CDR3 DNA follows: TGCGCCAGCAGCCAGACAGGGGGCGATGAAAAACTGTTTTTT.

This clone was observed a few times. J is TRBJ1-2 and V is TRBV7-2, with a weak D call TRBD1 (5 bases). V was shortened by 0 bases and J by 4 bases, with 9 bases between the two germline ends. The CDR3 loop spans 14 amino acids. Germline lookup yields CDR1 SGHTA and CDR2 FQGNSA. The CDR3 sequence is CASSLARGGYGYTF. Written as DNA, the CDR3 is TGTGCCAGCAGCTTAGCGCGGGGGGGCTATGGCTACACCTTC.

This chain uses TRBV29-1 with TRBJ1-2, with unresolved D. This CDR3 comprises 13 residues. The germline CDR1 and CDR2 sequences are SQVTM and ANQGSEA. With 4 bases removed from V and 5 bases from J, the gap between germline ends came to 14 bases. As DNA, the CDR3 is TGCAGCGTTGTCGAAGGTCAGGAATATGGCTACACCTTC. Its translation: CSVVEGQEYGYTF.

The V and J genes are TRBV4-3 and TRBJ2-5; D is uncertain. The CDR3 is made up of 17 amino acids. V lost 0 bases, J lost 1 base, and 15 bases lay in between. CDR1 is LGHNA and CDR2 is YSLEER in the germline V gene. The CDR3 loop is CASSQDFEVEVQETQYF. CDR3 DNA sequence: TGCGCCAGCAGCCAAGATTTCGAAGTAGAGGTCCAAGAGACCCAGTACTTC.

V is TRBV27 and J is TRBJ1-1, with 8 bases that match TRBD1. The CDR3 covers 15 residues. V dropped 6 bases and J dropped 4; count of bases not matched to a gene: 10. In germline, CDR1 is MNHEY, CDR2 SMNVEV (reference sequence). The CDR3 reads CASRTQGAGSTEAFF. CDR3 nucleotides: TGTGCCAGCAGGACGCAGGGGGCTGGTAGCACTGAAGCTTTCTTT.

The CDR3 is CASSNQTEAFF. The CDR3 coding sequence is TGTGCCAGCAGTAATCAGACTGAAGCTTTCTTT. The V and J genes are TRBV6-5 and TRBJ1-1; D unresolved. The V end was cut by 5 bases, the J end by 5 bases, with 6 bases between. CDR1 is MNHEY, CDR2 SVGAGI, per germline. This CDR3 comprises 11 residues.

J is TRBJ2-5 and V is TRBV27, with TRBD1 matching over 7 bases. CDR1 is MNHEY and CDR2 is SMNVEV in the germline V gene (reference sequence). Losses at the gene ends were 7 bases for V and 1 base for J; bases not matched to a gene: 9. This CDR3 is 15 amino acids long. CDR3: CASNFKQGLQETQYF. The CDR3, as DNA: TGTGCCAGCAACTTCAAACAGGGGCTCCAAGAGACCCAGTACTTC.

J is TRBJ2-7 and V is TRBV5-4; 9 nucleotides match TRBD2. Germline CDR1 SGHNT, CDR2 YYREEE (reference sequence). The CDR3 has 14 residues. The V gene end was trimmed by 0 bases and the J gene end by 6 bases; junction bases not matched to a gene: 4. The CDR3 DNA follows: TGTGCCAGCAGCTTGGAGGGACTAGCTCGCGAGCAGTACTTC. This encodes CASSLEGLAREQYF.

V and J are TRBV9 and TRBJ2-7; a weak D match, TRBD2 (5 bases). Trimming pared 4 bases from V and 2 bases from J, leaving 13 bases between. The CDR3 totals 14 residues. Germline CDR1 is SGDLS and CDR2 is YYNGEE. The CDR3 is CASSPSGDPYEQYF. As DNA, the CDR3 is TGTGCCAGCAGCCCCAGCGGAGATCCCTACGAGCAGTACTTC. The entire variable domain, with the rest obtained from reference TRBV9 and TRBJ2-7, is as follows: DSGVTQTPKHLITATGQRVTLRCSPRSGDLSVYWYQQSLDQGLQFLIQYYNGEERAKGNILERFSAQQFPDLHSELNLSSLELGDSALYFCASSPSGDPYEQYFGPGTRLTVT.

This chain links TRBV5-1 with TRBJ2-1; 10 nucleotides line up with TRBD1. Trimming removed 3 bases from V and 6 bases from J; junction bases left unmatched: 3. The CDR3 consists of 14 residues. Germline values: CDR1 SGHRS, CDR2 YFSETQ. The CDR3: CASSWTGGPNEQFF. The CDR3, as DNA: TGCGCCAGCAGCTGGACAGGGGGGCCCAATGAGCAGTTCTTC. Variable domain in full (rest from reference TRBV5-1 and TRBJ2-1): KAGVTQTPRYLIKTRGQQVTLSCSPISGHRSVSWYQQTPGQGLQFLFEYFSETQRNKGNFPGRFSGRQFSNSRSEMNVSTLELGDSALYLCASSWTGGPNEQFFGPGTRLTVL.

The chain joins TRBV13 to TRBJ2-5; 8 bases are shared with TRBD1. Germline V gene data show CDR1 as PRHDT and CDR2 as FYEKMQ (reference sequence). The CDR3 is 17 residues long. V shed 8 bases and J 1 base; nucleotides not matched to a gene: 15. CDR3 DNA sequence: TGTGCCAGCTCGCTCTTACCCTCCAGGGGGCCCCAAGAGACCCAGTACTTC. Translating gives CASSLLPSRGPQETQYF.

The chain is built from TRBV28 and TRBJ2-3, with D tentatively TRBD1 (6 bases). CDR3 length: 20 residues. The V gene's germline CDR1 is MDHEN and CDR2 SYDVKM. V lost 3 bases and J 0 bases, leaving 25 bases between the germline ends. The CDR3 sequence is CASSFGVQGPQRYSTDTQYF. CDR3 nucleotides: TGTGCCAGCAGTTTTGGTGTTCAGGGGCCCCAACGATATAGCACAGATACGCAGTATTTT. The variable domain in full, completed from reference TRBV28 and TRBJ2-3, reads DVKVTQSSRYLVKRTGEKVFLECVQDMDHENMFWYRQDPGLGLRLIYFSYDVKMKEKGDIPEGYSVSREKKERFSLILESASTNQTSMYLCASSFGVQGPQRYSTDTQYFGPGTRLTVL.